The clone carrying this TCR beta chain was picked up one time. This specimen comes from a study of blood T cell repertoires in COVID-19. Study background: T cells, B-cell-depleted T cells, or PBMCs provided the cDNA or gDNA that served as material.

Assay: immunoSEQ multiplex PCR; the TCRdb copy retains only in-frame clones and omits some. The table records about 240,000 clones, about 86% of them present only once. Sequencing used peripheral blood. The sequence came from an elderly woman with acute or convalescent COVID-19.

The CDR3 is CASSVSGGIYNEQFF. In DNA, the CDR3 is TGTGCCAGCAGCGTAAGCGGGGGCATCTACAATGAGCAGTTCTTC. V gene TRBV9 combines with J gene TRBJ2-1; 8 bases align to TRBD2. In germline, CDR1 is SGDLS, CDR2 YYNGEE. With V trimmed by 1 base and J by 3 bases, 3 bases remained unmatched. CDR3 length equals 15 residues.